A single sample gave rise to the 18 T cell receptor beta chains below, sequenced in a study of cytomegalovirus exposure and HLA in healthy donors (dated by TCRdb to about 2017). Libraries were made using the immunoSEQ multiplex PCR assay. TCRdb took over this immuneACCESS table, retaining in-frame rearrangements with V and J assigned. Such tables are incomplete; in checked studies, under half of the missing clones stem from an unresolved V gene, and the remainder is unexplained. The sample table holds around 69,000 clones, of which 96% were seen once. Around 5% of the sample goes to the ten largest clones. Material: PBMCs. These receptors originate from a woman between 18 and 30 years old in good health and CMV-seropositive.

The chain is built from TRBV4-1 and TRBJ1-5; 10 bases are a match to TRBD1. Losses at the gene ends were 3 bases for V and 7 bases for J; bases not matched to a gene: 6. Germline CDR1 and CDR2: MGHRA and YSYEKL. The CDR3 is made up of 15 amino acids. For the CDR3, the DNA is TGCGCCAGCAGCCAGCGGGACAGGGGAGGACAGCCCCAGCATTTT. Translating gives CASSQRDRGGQPQHF.

Written as DNA, the CDR3 is TGTGCCAGCAGTTTTATGACAGCTAACGAGCAGTACTTC. Translating it yields CASSFMTANEQYF. The genes are TRBV27 and TRBJ2-7, with D perhaps TRBD1 (5 bases). V dropped 3 bases and J dropped 5 bases, with 11 bases sitting between them. CDR3 length equals 13 residues. CDR1 is MNHEY and CDR2 is SMNVEV in the germline V gene (reference sequence).

The chain combines TRBV27 with TRBJ2-1, with TRBD1 as a possible D gene (8 bases). The V and J ends lost 4 bases and 7 bases respectively, with 14 bases between them. CDR1 MNHEY and CDR2 SMNVEV come from the germline V gene (reference sequence). The CDR3 is 14 residues long. DNA for the CDR3: TGTGCCAGCAGTTACGAACAGGGGGGGAATGAGCAGTTCTTC. The encoded protein is CASSYEQGGNEQFF.

Only one count was recorded for this clone. The chain joins TRBV19 to TRBJ2-7; 7 nucleotides line up with TRBD2. This CDR3 spans 15 amino acids. With V trimmed by 0 bases and J by 2 bases, 4 bases remained unmatched. The germline gives CDR1 LNHDA, CDR2 SQIVND (reference sequence). The CDR3 DNA follows: TGTGCCAGTAGTATAGATCTGGGACTAACCTACGAGCAGTACTTC. Translating gives CASSIDLGLTYEQYF.

The CDR3 DNA follows: TGTGCCAGCAGTTTCCGACAGGGGAGGGCTATCGGCTACACCTTC. Its protein product is CASSFRQGRAIGYTF. This chain connects TRBV27 to TRBJ1-2; TRBD1 aligns across 8 bases. J lost 8 bases, V lost 3 bases, and 11 bases had no gene match. The CDR3 consists of 15 residues. Germline V CDR1 and CDR2: MNHEY, SMNVEV (reference sequence).

This chain connects TRBV9 to TRBJ2-3, with 11 bases matching TRBD2. V shed 2 bases and J 5 bases; nucleotides not matched to a gene: 7. Germline V CDR1 and CDR2: SGDLS, YYNGEE. This CDR3 is built from 16 residues. CDR3 protein: CASSVGSGRAGDTQYF. CDR3 DNA sequence: TGTGCCAGCAGCGTGGGTAGCGGGAGGGCCGGAGATACGCAGTATTTT.

This chain links TRBV5-1 with TRBJ2-1; the match to TRBD1 covers 7 bases. J was trimmed by 0 bases and V by 2 bases; bases with no gene match: 11. The CDR3 sequence is 18 residues long. The germline V gene has CDR1 SGHRS and CDR2 YFSETQ. As DNA, the CDR3 is TGCGCCAGCAGCTTTATGCCACAGGGGTTAGGCTCCTACAATGAGCAGTTCTTC. This sequence encodes CASSFMPQGLGSYNEQFF.

The V gene is TRBV2, the J gene TRBJ2-3; 10 bases agree with TRBD2. The CDR3 spans 17 residues. Per the germline V gene, CDR1 is SNHLY and CDR2 is FYNNEI. V was clipped by 7 bases and J by 3 bases; unmatched bases: 13. CDR3 residues: CASTGRLSGRETDTQYF. The CDR3 nucleotides are TGTGCCAGCACCGGCCGACTCAGCGGGAGGGAAACAGATACGCAGTATTTT.

The V and J genes are TRBV6-1 and TRBJ1-3; D is uncertain. Per the germline V gene, CDR1 is MNHNS and CDR2 is SASEGT. V was trimmed by 2 bases and J by 1 base, leaving 9 bases between them. The CDR3 has 15 amino acids. The CDR3 DNA reads TGTGCCAGCAGTGAATTCGGGAGGTCTGGAAACACCATATATTTT. Protein product: CASSEFGRSGNTIYF.

The DNA for the CDR3 is TGTGCCAGCTCACCATGGGAGGGCTACAATGAGCAGTTCTTC. It translates to CASSPWEGYNEQFF. V and J are TRBV18 and TRBJ2-1; 7 nucleotides align to TRBD2. Germline V gene data show CDR1 as KGHSH and CDR2 as LQKENI. The CDR3 consists of 14 residues. V lost 2 bases to trimming and J lost 3 bases; unmatched junction nucleotides: 1. The complete variable domain, with remaining parts taken from reference TRBV18 and TRBJ2-1, reads NAGVMQNPRHLVRRRGQEARLRCSPMKGHSHVYWYRQLPEEGLKFMVYLQKENIIDESGMPKERFSAEFPKEGPSILRIQQVVRGDSAAYFCASSPWEGYNEQFFGPGTRLTVL.

The V call is TRBV7-2, the J call TRBJ2-5; 10 bases line up with TRBD2. V gave up 3 bases and J gave up 5 bases; unmatched junction bases: 9. The germline V gene has CDR1 SGHTA and CDR2 FQGNSA. The CDR3 runs to 16 residues. The CDR3 is CASSLRAGGPRETQYF. In nucleotides, the CDR3 is TGTGCCAGCAGCTTGAGAGCGGGAGGGCCGCGGGAGACCCAGTACTTC.

The V call is TRBV4-1, the J call TRBJ1-4, with a weak D call TRBD1 (6 bases). CDR1 MGHRA and CDR2 YSYEKL come from the germline V gene. The CDR3 has 15 amino acids. Deletions cut 0 bases from V and 13 bases from J, with 18 bases between. The CDR3 DNA is TGCGCCAGCAGCCAAGAGTGGGACAAACCTCGGAGACTGTTTTTT. This encodes CASSQEWDKPRRLFF.

V and J are TRBV6-6 and TRBJ2-1; 11 nucleotides agree with TRBD2. CDR1 is MNHNY, CDR2 SVGAGI, per germline (reference sequence). Unmatched junction bases numbered 6, after V lost 6 bases and J lost 2 bases. The CDR3 loop spans 16 amino acids. CDR3 nucleotides: TGTGCCAGCAGCCAGGGACTAGCGGCCCCCTACAATGAGCAGTTCTTC. Its translation: CASSQGLAAPYNEQFF.

The V call is TRBV9, the J call TRBJ2-4, with a weak D call TRBD1 (5 bases). This CDR3 is built from 18 residues. V shed 3 bases and J shed 0 bases, with 19 bases lying between them. Germline CDR1 is SGDLS and CDR2 is YYNGEE. The CDR3 loop is CASSDPLDNLLAKNIQYF. The CDR3 DNA sequence: TGTGCCAGCAGCGACCCCTTGGACAACCTATTAGCCAAAAACATTCAGTACTTC.

This clone appeared once. The chain recombines TRBV11-2 with TRBJ2-7; possible D gene TRBD2, 6 bases. CDR1 is SGHAT, CDR2 FQNNGV, per germline. The CDR3 is 13 amino acids. V dropped 5 bases and J dropped 4 bases, with 12 bases sitting between them. CDR3 loop: CASSGKGRYEQYF. The CDR3 nucleotides are TGTGCCAGCAGCGGGAAAGGGAGGTACGAGCAGTACTTC. Using reference TRBV11-2 and TRBJ2-7 for the parts outside the CDR3, the full variable domain is EAGVAQSPRYKIIEKRQSVAFWCNPISGHATLYWYQQILGQGPKLLIQFQNNGVVDDSQLPKDRFSAERLKGVDSTLKIQPAKLEDSAVYLCASSGKGRYEQYFGPGTRLTVT.

This rearrangement joins TRBV19 to TRBJ1-5; D remains unclear. The CDR3 is 15 residues long. Germline CDR1 reads LNHDA; CDR2 reads SQIVND (reference sequence). The V gene lost 6 bases and the J gene lost 7 bases, with 19 bases spanning the gap. CDR3 amino acids: CASSSSASTGQPQHF. CDR3 nucleotide sequence: TGTGCCAGTAGCTCCTCGGCATCCACGGGGCAGCCCCAGCATTTT.

The V gene is TRBV28, the J gene TRBJ1-1, with D possibly TRBD1 on 6 matching bases. V shed 2 bases and J shed 8 bases, with 15 bases lying between them. CDR3 size: 14 residues. The germline V gene has CDR1 MDHEN and CDR2 SYDVKM. CDR3 DNA: TGTGCCAGCAGTTTAGTGGCCTGGCAGGGGGAAGCTTTCTTT. Translation gives CASSLVAWQGEAFF.

A single count supports this clone. The rearrangement uses TRBV29-1 and TRBJ2-7, with 7 bases fitting TRBD2. Unmatched junction bases numbered 9, after V lost 4 bases and J lost 3 bases. Germline CDR1 reads SQVTM; CDR2 reads ANQGSEA. CDR3 length equals 14 residues. The CDR3 sequence is CSVVPGRGIYEQYF. The CDR3 DNA reads TGCAGCGTTGTTCCAGGGAGGGGTATCTACGAGCAGTACTTC.